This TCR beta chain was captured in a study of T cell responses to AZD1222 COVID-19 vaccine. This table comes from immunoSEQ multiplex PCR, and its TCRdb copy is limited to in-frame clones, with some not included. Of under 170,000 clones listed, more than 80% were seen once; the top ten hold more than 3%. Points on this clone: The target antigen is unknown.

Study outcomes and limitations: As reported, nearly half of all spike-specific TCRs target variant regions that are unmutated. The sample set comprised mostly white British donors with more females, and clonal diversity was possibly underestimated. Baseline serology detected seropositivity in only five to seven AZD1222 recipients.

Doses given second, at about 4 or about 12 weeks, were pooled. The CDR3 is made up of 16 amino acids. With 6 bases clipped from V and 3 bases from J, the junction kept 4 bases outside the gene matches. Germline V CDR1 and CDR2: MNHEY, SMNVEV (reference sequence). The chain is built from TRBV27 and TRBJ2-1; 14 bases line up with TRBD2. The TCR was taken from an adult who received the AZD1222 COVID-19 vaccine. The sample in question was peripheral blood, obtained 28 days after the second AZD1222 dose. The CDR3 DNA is TGTGCCAGCAGGGGGACTAGCGGGAGAAACTACAATGAGCAGTTCTTC. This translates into CASRGTSGRNYNEQFF.